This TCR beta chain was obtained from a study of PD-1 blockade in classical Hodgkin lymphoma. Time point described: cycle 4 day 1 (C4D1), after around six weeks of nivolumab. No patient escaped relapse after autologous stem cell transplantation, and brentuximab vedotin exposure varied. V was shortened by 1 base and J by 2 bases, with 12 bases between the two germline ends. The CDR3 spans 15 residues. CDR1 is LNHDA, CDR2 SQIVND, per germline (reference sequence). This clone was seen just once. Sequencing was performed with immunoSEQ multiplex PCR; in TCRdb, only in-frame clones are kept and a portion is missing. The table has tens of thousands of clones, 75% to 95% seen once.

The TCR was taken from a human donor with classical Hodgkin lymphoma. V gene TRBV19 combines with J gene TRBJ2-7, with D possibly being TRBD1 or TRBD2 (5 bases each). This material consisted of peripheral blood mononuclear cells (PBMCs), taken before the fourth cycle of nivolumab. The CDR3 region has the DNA TGTGCCAGTAGTATAGTGGGGACGGAACCCTACGAGCAGTACTTC. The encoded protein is CASSIVGTEPYEQYF.